This TCR beta chain was sequenced during a study of OX40 agonist ivuxolimab in advanced cancers. Study-wide context: Patients enrolled in dose escalation were diagnosed with hepatocellular carcinoma, melanoma, renal cell or head and neck cancer.

This table comes from immunoSEQ multiplex PCR, and its TCRdb copy is limited to in-frame clones, with some not included. The profile shows 80,000 to 100,000 clones, about 92% of them singletons. Germline values: CDR1 MNHNS, CDR2 SASEGT. CDR3 length: 15 residues. V lost 6 bases to trimming and J lost 4 bases, with 18 bases between them. The gene calls are TRBV6-1 and TRBJ1-2; TRBD1 might be the D (6 bases). This TCR was sampled from an adult with an advanced solid tumor such as melanoma, head and neck, liver or kidney cancer. Sample: CD4+ or CD8+ T cells sorted from blood, taken in a trial of the OX40 agonist ivuxolimab. CDR3 sequence (DNA): TGTGCCAGCAGGGCCCCAGGGGTTTCCGGCTATGGCTACACCTTC. Translated: CASRAPGVSGYGYTF.